The 4 T cell receptor beta chains below come from one sample, sequenced in a study of vaccination and CD4 T cells after COVID-19. Sequenced with the Oncomine TCR Beta short-read assay was DNA taken from cultured CD4+ T cells. TCRdb passed the PCR reads through MiXCR, listing each CDR3 protein once. The table shows 20,000 to 30,000 distinct CDR3 sequences, with around three fifths occurring only once. The antigens of these receptors remain unknown. The treatment is: roughly ten-day PBMC culture with coronavirus spike peptide pools or control peptides (ViraFEST assay). The sequenced material came from CD4+ T cells from blood, cultured in vitro. The receptors were sampled from a human donor who had recovered from COVID-19.

The chain is built from TRBV20-1 and TRBJ2-7, with D perhaps TRBD1 (6 bases). This CDR3 has 12 residues. Trimming took 6 bases from V and 4 from J, leaving 13 bases between them. From germline, CDR1 is DFQATT and CDR2 SNEGSKA (reference sequence). The CDR3 DNA reads as TGCAGTGCAAGCAAGGGGGAGTACGAGCAGTACTTC. It translates to CSASKGEYEQYF.

The J gene is TRBJ2-7, the V gene TRBV20-1, with 10 bases fitting TRBD2. Germline loops: CDR1 DFQATT, CDR2 SNEGSKA (reference sequence). This CDR3 contains 15 residues. V shed 2 bases, J shed 6 bases, and the junction held 10 bases outside the gene matches. CDR3 sequence: CSARKSGRAASEQYF. The CDR3 DNA reads as TGCAGTGCTAGAAAAAGCGGGAGGGCCGCAAGCGAGCAGTACTTC.

This rearrangement joins TRBV20-1 to TRBJ1-2, with 7 bases fitting TRBD1. Germline assignment: CDR1 DFQATT and CDR2 SNEGSKA (reference sequence). With 5 bases clipped from V and 4 bases from J, the junction kept 13 bases outside the gene matches. CDR3 size: 15 residues. The CDR3 protein is CSAVPAVGGAYGYTF. In nucleotides, the CDR3 is TGCAGTGCTGTCCCGGCTGTAGGGGGCGCCTATGGCTACACCTTC.

The chain links TRBV6-5 to TRBJ2-1; D might be TRBD2 (6 bases). The CDR3 loop spans 13 amino acids. Germline values: CDR1 MNHEY, CDR2 SVGAGI. Trimming stripped 3 bases from V and 10 bases from J, with 13 bases between. The CDR3 region is CASSYGVGGEQFF. DNA of the CDR3: TGTGCCAGCAGTTATGGGGTAGGAGGGGAGCAGTTCTTC.